The 16 T cell receptor beta chains listed next were all sequenced from one sample in a study of cytomegalovirus exposure and HLA in healthy donors. The PCR employed 60 Vbeta primers together with 13 Jbeta primers. The protocol was immunoSEQ multiplex PCR, while the TCRdb copy is restricted to in-frame clones and leaves out a portion. The data contain tens of thousands of clones, approximately 72% of them singletons. The sequencing sample was made of PBMCs. The receptors were sampled from a woman aged 40 to 50 in good health and CMV-seronegative.

This clone turned up a few times. The chain employs TRBV27 and TRBJ1-4, with TRBD1 identical over 7 bases. CDR3 length: 14 amino acids. J gave up 5 bases and V 6 bases, and 6 bases lay outside the gene matches. Germline CDR1 is MNHEY and CDR2 is SMNVEV (reference sequence). In DNA, the CDR3 is TGTGCCAGCAGGCAGGGGGAGAGAAATGAAAAACTGTTTTTT. It translates to CASRQGERNEKLFF.

The chain links TRBV29-1 to TRBJ2-1; no clear D gene. Trimming stripped 3 bases from V and 8 bases from J, with 11 bases between. The CDR3 has 12 amino acids. Germline V gene sequence: CDR1 SQVTM, CDR2 ANQGSEA. This CDR3 reads CSVDLSQYEQFF. The CDR3 nucleotides are TGCAGCGTTGATTTGAGCCAATATGAGCAGTTCTTC.

This chain joins TRBV4-1 and TRBJ2-2, with TRBD1 matching over 7 bases. Germline loops: CDR1 MGHRA, CDR2 YSYEKL. The CDR3 spans 16 residues. V trimming: 1 base; J trimming: 4 bases; junction bases outside the gene matches: 6. In nucleotides, the CDR3 is TGCGCCAGCAGCCAAGGTGGGGACAGAAGCACCGGGGAGCTGTTTTTT. This translates into CASSQGGDRSTGELFF.

The rearrangement joins TRBV6-1 to TRBJ2-1; tentative D call: TRBD1 (6 bases). The CDR3 is 15 amino acids. Trimming cost V 5 bases and J 2 bases, with 13 bases left between them. Germline CDR1 reads MNHNS; CDR2 reads SASEGT. CDR3 sequence reads: CASSSRQDPYNEQFF. CDR3 DNA: TGTGCCAGCAGTTCCAGACAGGACCCCTACAATGAGCAGTTCTTC.

The rearrangement joins TRBV7-2 to TRBJ2-3; D may be TRBD2 (6 bases). Germline V gene sequence: CDR1 SGHTA, CDR2 FQGNSA. This CDR3 is 16 amino acids long. V lost 3 bases to trimming and J lost 5 bases, with 18 bases between them. The CDR3 protein is CASSLTGSGGRDTQYF. CDR3 nucleotide sequence: TGTGCCAGCAGCTTGACGGGGTCCGGGGGAAGAGATACGCAGTATTTT. Full variable domain (missing parts from reference TRBV7-2 and TRBJ2-3): GAGVSQSPSNKVTEKGKDVELRCDPISGHTALYWYRQSLGQGLEFLIYFQGNSAPDKSGLPSDRFSAERTGGSVSTLTIQRTQQEDSAVYLCASSLTGSGGRDTQYFGPGTRLTVL.

The V call is TRBV18, the J call TRBJ1-1; possibly TRBD1 for D (6 bases). The CDR3 contains 14 residues. V gave up 6 bases and J gave up 5 bases, with 16 bases separating them. Germline V CDR1 and CDR2: KGHSH, LQKENI. Here the CDR3 DNA reads TGTGCCAGCTCCAAAAAAAGAGGGGGAACTGAAGCTTTCTTT. Protein product: CASSKKRGGTEAFF.

The V gene is TRBV6-5, the J gene TRBJ2-1; 9 nucleotides match TRBD1. This CDR3 is built from 16 residues. Trimming took 2 bases from V and 5 from J; bases not matched to a gene: 7. Germline V gene lookup returns CDR1 MNHEY and CDR2 SVGAGI. CDR3 in DNA: TGTGCCAGCAGTTACCCTAGGGGACAGGGCAACAATGAGCAGTTCTTC. This sequence encodes CASSYPRGQGNNEQFF.

The chain has TRBV5-4 and TRBJ2-5; D call uncertain. Germline CDR1 and CDR2: SGHNT and YYREEE (reference sequence). Trimming pared 0 bases from V and 6 bases from J, leaving 12 bases between. This CDR3 has 14 residues. The CDR3 sequence is CASSLVVDSKTQYF. CDR3 DNA sequence: TGTGCCAGCAGCTTGGTTGTAGATAGCAAGACCCAGTACTTC.

The chain recombines TRBV6-6 with TRBJ2-5; tentatively, D is TRBD2 (5 bases). Trimming took 8 bases from V and 5 from J, leaving 21 bases between them. Germline lookup yields CDR1 MNHNY and CDR2 SVGAGI (reference sequence). CDR3 length equals 15 residues. The CDR3 sequence: CASSPYAGKLETQYF. DNA for the CDR3: TGTGCCAGCTCCCCCTATGCCGGGAAATTGGAGACCCAGTACTTC.

The chain is built from TRBV30 and TRBJ1-2; D perhaps matches TRBD1 (6 bases). This CDR3 is 14 amino acids long. V lost 2 bases to trimming and J lost 2 bases, with 12 bases between them. Germline assignment: CDR1 GTSNPN and CDR2 SVGIG (reference sequence). The CDR3 DNA sequence: TGTGCCTGGAGTTTCAGGGGACGAAACTATGGCTACACCTTC. Translation gives CAWSFRGRNYGYTF.

The chain carries TRBV30 and TRBJ1-2, with D unclear. The V and J ends lost 3 bases and 4 bases respectively, with 12 bases between them. There are 13 residues in the CDR3. Looked up from germline, CDR1 is GTSNPN and CDR2 is SVGIG (reference sequence). The CDR3 region has the DNA TGTGCCTGGAGACACTTGAGGAGCTATGGCTACACCTTC. It codes for CAWRHLRSYGYTF.

This chain links TRBV6-1 with TRBJ1-5, with TRBD1 matching 7 bases. Germline CDR1 reads MNHNS; CDR2 reads SASEGT. J lost 1 base, V lost 8 bases, and 8 bases had no gene match. This CDR3 has 15 residues. CDR3 protein: CASGRTQGSNQPQHF. CDR3 in DNA: TGTGCCAGCGGCCGTACACAGGGGAGCAATCAGCCCCAGCATTTT.

The chain couples TRBV9 to TRBJ2-5, with 11 bases that match TRBD2. Germline CDR1 SGDLS, CDR2 YYNGEE. The CDR3 length is 17 residues. V trimming: 0 bases; J trimming: 0 bases; junction bases outside the gene matches: 4. The CDR3 protein is CASSVALAGGNQETQYF. The CDR3 region has the DNA TGTGCCAGCAGCGTAGCCCTAGCGGGAGGCAACCAAGAGACCCAGTACTTC.

This chain joins TRBV6-5 and TRBJ1-1; possible D gene TRBD1, 6 bases. The CDR3 runs 14 residues. V dropped 5 bases and J dropped 0 bases, with 10 bases sitting between them. Germline-derived CDR1 and CDR2 are MNHEY and SVGAGI. The CDR3 coding sequence is TGTGCCAGCAGTGAGGGGGGGGTGAACACTGAAGCTTTCTTT. It translates to CASSEGGVNTEAFF.

In DNA, the CDR3 is TGTGCCACCAGCAGAGAGAAGACCGGGACAGGGGGATACGAGCAGTACTTC. The encoded protein is CATSREKTGTGGYEQYF. The chain links TRBV15 to TRBJ2-7, with TRBD1 matching 11 bases. This CDR3 is 17 amino acids long. Per the germline V gene, CDR1 is LNHNV and CDR2 is YYDKDF (reference sequence). V trimming: 0 bases; J trimming: 4 bases; junction bases outside the gene matches: 8.

The V and J genes are TRBV19 and TRBJ1-1, with 7 bases aligning to TRBD1. CDR1 is LNHDA, CDR2 SQIVND, per germline (reference sequence). V trimming: 1 base; J trimming: 2 bases; junction bases outside the gene matches: 7. The CDR3 contains 16 residues. The CDR3 loop is CASSIVGTGANTEAFF. The CDR3 bases are TGTGCCAGTAGTATAGTAGGAACAGGGGCCAACACTGAAGCTTTCTTT.